The next 27 T cell receptor beta chains were all read from a single sample in a study of blood T cells in healthy people across ages. A sample-barcoded 5' primer and a J-beta primer mix were used in a second PCR of roughly 6 to 11 cycles. Each CDR3 protein gets one entry after TCRdb re-called the 5' RACE reads with MiXCR. The sample shows roughly 2 million distinct CDR3 sequences, about 49% of them seen only once. The sample comprised blood. These receptors all stem from a woman aged 40 to 55 in good health.

This clonotype was seen a few times. This chain uses TRBV6-2 or TRBV6-3 with TRBJ2-7; the match to TRBD1 covers 7 bases. Trimming cost V 0 bases and J 0 bases; bases outside gene matches: 8. There are 17 residues in the CDR3. Germline CDR1 MNHEY, CDR2 SVGEGT. The chain's CDR3 is CASSYSGKQGSSYEQYF. Here the CDR3 DNA reads TGTGCCAGCAGTTACTCGGGCAAACAGGGGAGCTCCTACGAGCAGTACTTC.

This clonotype has at least ten counts. CDR3 DNA: TGCAGCGTTCGTGACAGGTTTCCCACAGATACGCAGTATTTT. As protein: CSVRDRFPTDTQYF. V is TRBV29-1 and J is TRBJ2-3; possibly TRBD1 for D (6 bases). The germline V and J ends were trimmed by 5 bases and 2 bases, with 14 bases remaining between them. The CDR3 is 14 amino acids. Germline V gives CDR1 SQVTM, CDR2 ANQGSEA.

The rearrangement links TRBV20-1 to TRBJ2-1; TRBD2 matches at 7 bases. CDR1 is DFQATT and CDR2 is SNEGSKA in the germline V gene (reference sequence). V lost 4 bases, J lost 3 bases, and 6 bases stayed unmatched. CDR3 length: 14 residues. The CDR3 protein is CSAKGLTLYNEQFF. The DNA for the CDR3 is TGCAGTGCTAAGGGACTAACCCTCTACAATGAGCAGTTCTTC.

The J gene is TRBJ1-4, the V gene TRBV20-1, with no clear D. The CDR3 extends over 12 amino acids. Deletions cut 3 bases from V and 3 bases from J, with 5 bases between. From germline, CDR1 is DFQATT and CDR2 SNEGSKA (reference sequence). The CDR3 DNA follows: TGCAGTGCTAGCCGGTCTAATGAAAAACTGTTTTTT. This translates into CSASRSNEKLFF.

The rearrangement joins TRBV5-6 to TRBJ1-4; the D gene is possibly TRBD1 (5 bases). The CDR3 totals 14 residues. CDR1 and CDR2 from the germline V gene are SGHDT and YYEEEE. Between the trimmed V and J ends, which lost 4 bases and 8 bases, there was a span of 15 bases. The CDR3: CASSTTGVTEKLFF. The DNA for the CDR3 is TGTGCCAGCAGCACCACAGGTGTCACGGAAAAACTGTTTTTT.

The V call is TRBV5-1, the J call TRBJ2-5, with D tentatively TRBD1 (6 bases). V lost 0 bases to trimming and J lost 5 bases, with 17 bases between them. The CDR3 runs 16 residues. The germline V gene has CDR1 SGHRS and CDR2 YFSETQ. The CDR3 nucleotides are TGCGCCAGCAGCTTGGCTACGGGCACAGGGACGGAGACCCAGTACTTC. Protein sequence: CASSLATGTGTETQYF.

The J gene is TRBJ2-1, the V gene TRBV20-1; 7 positions match TRBD2. The CDR3 sequence is 14 residues long. The germline V gene has CDR1 DFQATT and CDR2 SNEGSKA (reference sequence). V lost 7 bases to trimming and J lost 0 bases; unmatched junction nucleotides: 6. As DNA, the CDR3 is TGCAGTGGAATGGGCGGGGGCTCCTACAATGAGCAGTTCTTC. This gives the protein CSGMGGGSYNEQFF.

The chain has TRBV25-1 and TRBJ2-4; 7 positions match TRBD1. The better agreement between TRBJ2-7 and the DNA end casts doubt on the J call. The CDR3 has 16 amino acids. Looked up from germline, CDR1 is MGHDK and CDR2 is SYGVNS. As DNA, the CDR3 is TGTGCCAGCAGTGAATCTCAACTAGGGGGCGAGTACGAGCAGTACTTC. This gives the protein CASSESQLGGEYEQYF.

About this clonotype: It is likely a read error, because the conserved phenylalanine at the end of the CDR3 is missing. J is TRBJ2-1 and V is TRBV4-3; weak D call: TRBD2 (5 bases). Per germline, CDR1 LGHNA and CDR2 YSLEER. The CDR3 contains 13 residues. V was pared by 1 base and J by 7 bases, with 8 bases between. This CDR3 reads CASSQAGGNEQFV. CDR3 DNA: TGCGCCAGCAGCCAAGCAGGAGGTAATGAGCAGTTCGTC.

The chain joins TRBV29-1 to TRBJ2-3; a weak D match, TRBD1 (5 bases). Germline CDR1 SQVTM, CDR2 ANQGSEA. The germline V and J ends were trimmed by 7 bases and 5 bases, with 16 bases remaining between them. The CDR3 has 13 amino acids. CDR3 in DNA: TGCAGCGGAGTTGTCAGGGAAGGAGATACGCAGTATTTT. This translates into CSGVVREGDTQYF.

This clonotype was observed a few times. The chain links TRBV28 to TRBJ2-5; 9 nucleotides line up with TRBD1. Germline V gene data show CDR1 as MDHEN and CDR2 as SYDVKM. The CDR3 spans 14 residues. With V trimmed by 7 bases and J by 2 bases, 5 bases remained unmatched. CDR3 loop: CASTPGTGQETQYF. In nucleotides, the CDR3 is TGTGCCAGCACACCCGGGACAGGGCAAGAGACCCAGTACTTC.

This chain joins TRBV2 and TRBJ1-2, with D possibly TRBD1 on 6 matching bases. V was clipped by 7 bases and J by 0 bases, with 18 bases between them. The CDR3 loop spans 16 amino acids. Germline values: CDR1 SNHLY, CDR2 FYNNEI. CDR3 region: CASIPNTGSSNYGYTF. The CDR3 DNA is TGTGCCAGCATCCCAAATACAGGGAGTTCTAACTATGGCTACACCTTC.

CDR3: CSASSGTGETEAFF. In nucleotides, the CDR3 is TGCAGTGCTAGTAGCGGGACAGGGGAAACTGAAGCTTTCTTT. The chain couples TRBV20-1 to TRBJ1-1, with 10 bases identical to TRBD1. The V gene's germline CDR1 is DFQATT and CDR2 SNEGSKA (reference sequence). The CDR3 is made up of 14 amino acids. Unmatched junction bases numbered 6, after V lost 3 bases and J lost 5 bases.

With regard to this clonotype: The junction shows a germline mismatch at one end, possibly a read error. The rearrangement links TRBV10-3 to TRBJ2-3; 8 positions agree with TRBD2. The CDR3 is 14 amino acids. Germline assignment: CDR1 ENHRY and CDR2 SYGVKD. CDR3 region: CAISASGGLDTQYF. For the CDR3, the DNA is TGTGCTATCAGTGCGAGCGGGGGTTTAGATACGCAGTATTTT.

The CDR3 loop reads CSVALTTANYGYTF. CDR3 coding DNA: TGCAGCGTGGCACTTACGACAGCCAACTATGGCTACACCTTC. This rearrangement joins TRBV29-1 to TRBJ1-2, with a weak D call TRBD1 (5 bases). CDR3 length: 14 amino acids. Germline V lookup: CDR1 SQVTM, CDR2 ANQGSEA. V was trimmed by 6 bases and J by 2 bases, leaving 16 bases between them.

The CDR3 sequence: CASSLVGTDPNYGYTF. For the CDR3, the DNA is TGCGCCAGCAGCTTGGTAGGGACAGACCCTAACTATGGCTACACCTTC. The chain uses TRBV5-1 and TRBJ1-2; 7 positions agree with TRBD1. The V gene's germline CDR1 is SGHRS and CDR2 YFSETQ. The CDR3 covers 16 residues. The J segment lost 0 bases and the V segment lost 0 bases, leaving 5 bases of the junction unmatched. Together with reference TRBV5-1 and TRBJ1-2, the CDR3 gives the full variable domain: KAGVTQTPRYLIKTRGQQVTLSCSPISGHRSVSWYQQTPGQGLQFLFEYFSETQRNKGNFPGRFSGRQFSNSRSEMNVSTLELGDSALYLCASSLVGTDPNYGYTFGSGTRLTVV.

In this sample, this clonotype turned up a few times. This chain joins TRBV5-1 and TRBJ2-7, with 7 bases identical to TRBD1. Germline CDR1 reads SGHRS; CDR2 reads YFSETQ. With 4 bases clipped from V and 3 bases from J, the junction kept 13 bases outside the gene matches. CDR3 length: 16 residues. The CDR3 region has the DNA TGCGCCAGCAGCCCCCGACAGGGTGGAAGGTACTACGAGCAGTACTTC. Amino acids: CASSPRQGGRYYEQYF.

The J gene is TRBJ2-7, the V gene TRBV4-3, with unresolved D. With 0 bases removed from V and 2 bases from J, the gap between germline ends came to 8 bases. The germline V gene has CDR1 LGHNA and CDR2 YSLEER. The CDR3 loop spans 14 amino acids. The CDR3 DNA reads TGCGCCAGCAGCCAAGATACGGTAACCTACGAGCAGTACTTC. Protein: CASSQDTVTYEQYF.

V usage is TRBV14 and J usage is TRBJ2-3; 8 nucleotides line up with TRBD2. The length of the CDR3 is 16 residues. Germline V gene sequence: CDR1 SGHDN, CDR2 FVKESK. The junction had 5 bases not matched to a gene; V was cut back by 1 base and J by 2 bases. CDR3 nucleotide sequence: TGTGCCAGCAGCCAAGTTCGGGGGGGTGACACAGATACGCAGTATTTT. It is translated as CASSQVRGGDTDTQYF.

The chain combines TRBV2 with TRBJ2-5; weak D call: TRBD2 (6 bases). The length of the CDR3 is 14 residues. With 7 bases removed from V and 5 bases from J, the gap between germline ends came to 17 bases. The germline V gene encodes CDR1 SNHLY and CDR2 FYNNEI. The CDR3 region has the DNA TGTGCCAGCATCGGACGGCAGGGAGGCGAGACCCAGTACTTC. Encoded protein: CASIGRQGGETQYF.

This clonotype was found a few times. The V and J genes are TRBV6-2 or TRBV6-3 and TRBJ1-6; perhaps TRBD1 as D (5 bases). Germline loops: CDR1 MNHEY, CDR2 SVGEGT. V was cut by 7 bases and J by 7 bases, with 11 bases left in between. The CDR3 loop spans 13 amino acids. This chain's CDR3 is CASTGQPNSPLHF. The CDR3 bases are TGTGCCAGCACGGGGCAGCCGAATTCACCCCTCCACTTT.

This chain uses TRBV2 with TRBJ2-1, with D unresolved. Trimming shortened V by 3 bases and J by 9 bases, and 21 bases separated the two germline ends. Per germline, CDR1 SNHLY and CDR2 FYNNEI. The length of the CDR3 is 16 residues. The CDR3 is CASSDTRVGDGSEQFF. The CDR3 nucleotides are TGTGCCAGCAGTGATACCCGTGTAGGTGATGGTAGTGAGCAGTTCTTC.

The rearrangement joins TRBV20-1 to TRBJ2-7, with 12 bases that match TRBD2. The J call is uncertain, as TRBJ2-4 better fits the DNA end. This CDR3 contains 16 residues. The germline CDR1 and CDR2 sequences are DFQATT and SNEGSKA (reference sequence). The chain's CDR3 is CSARDPSGGAWDIQYF. CDR3 in DNA: TGCAGTGCTAGAGATCCTAGCGGGGGGGCCTGGGACATTCAGTACTTC.

At least ten counts were recorded for this clonotype. V is TRBV7-3 and J is TRBJ1-5; the D gene is possibly TRBD1 (5 bases). The CDR3 is 13 amino acids. Looked up from germline, CDR1 is SGHTA and CDR2 is FQGTGA. The ends were cut back, 6 bases at V and 4 bases at J, with 10 bases in the middle. The CDR3: CASSPDRNQPQHF. The CDR3 coding sequence is TGTGCCAGCAGTCCTGACAGAAATCAGCCCCAGCATTTT.

V usage is TRBV7-2 and J usage is TRBJ2-1; no reliable D call. Germline V gene sequence: CDR1 SGHTA, CDR2 FQGNSA. V lost 5 bases and J 13 bases, leaving 18 bases between the germline ends. The CDR3 loop spans 13 amino acids. The chain's CDR3 is CASSPNYLETQFF. The CDR3 DNA sequence: TGTGCCAGCAGCCCTAACTATCTAGAGACCCAGTTCTTC. The full variable domain, rest sourced from reference TRBV7-2 and TRBJ2-1, is GAGVSQSPSNKVTEKGKDVELRCDPISGHTALYWYRQSLGQGLEFLIYFQGNSAPDKSGLPSDRFSAERTGGSVSTLTIQRTQQEDSAVYLCASSPNYLETQFFGPGTRLTVL.

This clonotype was recorded a few times. The chain joins TRBV12-3 or TRBV12-4 to TRBJ1-2, with 9 bases identical to TRBD1. There are 17 residues in the CDR3. J gave up 5 bases and V 7 bases, and 17 bases lay outside the gene matches. CDR3 residues: CASTTGVRDRVFYGYTF. The CDR3 coding sequence is TGTGCCAGCACCACGGGGGTTCGGGACAGGGTATTTTATGGCTACACCTTC.

The sample holds a few counts of this clonotype. The chain carries TRBV20-1 and TRBJ2-5; 8 bases are shared with TRBD2. CDR1 is DFQATT, CDR2 SNEGSKA, per germline (reference sequence). V lost 8 bases, J lost 11 bases, and 16 bases stayed unmatched. The length of the CDR3 is 13 residues. CDR3 coding DNA: TGCAGTTCCTCCGTTGCGGGGGGCAGTGAGCAGTACTTC. It is translated as CSSSVAGGSEQYF.